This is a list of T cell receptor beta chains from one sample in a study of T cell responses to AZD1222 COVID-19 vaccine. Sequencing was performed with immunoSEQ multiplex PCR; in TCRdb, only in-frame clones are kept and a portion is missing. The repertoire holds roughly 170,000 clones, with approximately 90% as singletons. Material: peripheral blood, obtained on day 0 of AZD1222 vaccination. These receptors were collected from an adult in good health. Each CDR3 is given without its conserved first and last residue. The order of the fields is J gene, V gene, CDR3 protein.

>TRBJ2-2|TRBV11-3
ASSSYLAGVNTGELF
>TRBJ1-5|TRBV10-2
ATKGGGNSNQPQH
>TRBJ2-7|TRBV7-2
ASSLDSLSYGQY
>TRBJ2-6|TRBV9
ASSFSPGTGFGANVLT
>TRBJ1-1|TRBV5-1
ASSPLGGGVNTEAF
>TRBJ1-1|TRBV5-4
ASSLRAEAF
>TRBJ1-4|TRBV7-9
ASSLRPGADEKLF
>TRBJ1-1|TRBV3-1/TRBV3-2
ASSHTGSGAEAF
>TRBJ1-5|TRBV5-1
ASSPGTGIAQPQH
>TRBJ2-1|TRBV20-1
SASPIVLAAYNEQF
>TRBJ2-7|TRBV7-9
ASSPTSGTTSYEQY
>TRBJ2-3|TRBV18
ASSRGRKDTQY
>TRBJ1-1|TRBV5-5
ASSLSVGTEAF
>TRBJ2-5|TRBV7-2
ASSFGRRQETQY
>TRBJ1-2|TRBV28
ASKKAGYT
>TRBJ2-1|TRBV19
ASSLNGGSYNEQF
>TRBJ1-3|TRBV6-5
ASRTGLIAGNTIY
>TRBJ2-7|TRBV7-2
ASSTGTSGPYEQY
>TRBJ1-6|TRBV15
ATSREALGRTMGLSPLH
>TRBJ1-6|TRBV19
ASSPGQGFYNSPLH
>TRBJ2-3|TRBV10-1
ASSLLPDSLTDTQY
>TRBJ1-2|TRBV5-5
ASSLEGFYGYT
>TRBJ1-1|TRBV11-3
ASSLVSGIGTEAF
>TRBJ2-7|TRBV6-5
ASSYSTSSLSEQY
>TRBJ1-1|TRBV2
ASSARGQGNTEAF
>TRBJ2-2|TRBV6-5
ASSWGGGFRELF
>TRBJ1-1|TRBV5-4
ASSPKNDRVTEAF
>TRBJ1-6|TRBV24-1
ATSRALGNSPLH
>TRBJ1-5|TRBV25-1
ASSGSGGTHQPQH
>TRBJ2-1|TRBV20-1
SALPRDEQF
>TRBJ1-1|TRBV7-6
ASSPRGGGRNTEAF
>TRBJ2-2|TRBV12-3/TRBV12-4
ASSLAGAGELF
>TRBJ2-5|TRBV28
ASSHSDGQETQY
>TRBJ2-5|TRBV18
ASSEGTQETQY
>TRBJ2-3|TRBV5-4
ASSLRVGGTDTQY
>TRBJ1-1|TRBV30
AWGPHLEAF
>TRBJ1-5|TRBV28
ASSSGYQPQH
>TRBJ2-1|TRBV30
AWSVLSDEQF
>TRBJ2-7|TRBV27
ASSASRSISYEQY
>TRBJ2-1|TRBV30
AWMGAGRREQF
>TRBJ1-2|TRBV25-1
ASSIEGYGYT
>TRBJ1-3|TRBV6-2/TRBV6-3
ASSPISAERPGNTIY
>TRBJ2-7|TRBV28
ASSSSQGRVGSYEQY
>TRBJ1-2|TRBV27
ASSNPGQGANYGYT
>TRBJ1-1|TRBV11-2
ASSLDRNTEAF
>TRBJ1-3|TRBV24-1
ATSDSGQGNTIY
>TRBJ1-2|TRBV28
ASSSPGDSLNYGYT
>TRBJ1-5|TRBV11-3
ASSLDLRGTGGFQPQH
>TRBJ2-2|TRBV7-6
ASSSNPGELF
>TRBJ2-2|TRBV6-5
ASSYERPLGGELF
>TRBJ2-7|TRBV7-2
ASSLARLAGMRYEQY
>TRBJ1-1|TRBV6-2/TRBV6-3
ASSPVGVRRGTEAF
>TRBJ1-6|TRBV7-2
ASSYRLGGTTSPLH
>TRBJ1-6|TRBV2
ASIKGTGRGSSPLH
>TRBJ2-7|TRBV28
ASSLFGLSGSKY
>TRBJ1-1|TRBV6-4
ASSDSEGTEAF
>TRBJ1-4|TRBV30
AWSVIFSSRIYEKLF